This record concerns one TCR beta chain sequence. Antigen: not known. A much larger clonotype is one base distant, so this may be a read error. Here immunoSEQ multiplex PCR was the method, and the copy in TCRdb shows in-frame clones only, minus some. Here the sample spans 450,000 to 500,000 clones, almost 80% being singletons. This CDR3 contains 14 residues. The germline gives CDR1 SGHTA, CDR2 FQGNSA. The data stem from a study of shared clonotypes between healthy human individuals. Study observations and caveats: Few donors restricted represented genetic and exposure-history diversity.

This receptor was identified in a woman between 35 and 50 years old in good health. Some clones in this sample may be carry-over from other donors' samples. This sequence joins TRBV7-2 and TRBJ1-2; D is uncertain. The sample was PBMCs. This CDR3 reads CASSVASGDYGYTF. The CDR3 nucleotides are TGTGCCAGCAGCGTAGCCAGCGGGGATTATGGCTACACCTTC.